The T cell receptor beta chain under discussion was sequenced for a study of shared clonotypes between healthy human individuals. Study-wide points: Blood alone was sampled, and tissue repertoires likely differ. Generation probability values for non-shared clonotypes were lower than those for clonotypes shared by all four donors.

Generated by immunoSEQ multiplex PCR, the TCRdb table keeps only in-frame clones and is missing some. The sample holds 2,500,000 or so clones; about 92% are singletons and the top ten take around 0.14%. The CD4+ fraction was divided into a CD45RA+ naive subset and a CD45RA-negative memory subset. The CDR3 has 18 amino acids. Per germline, CDR1 SNHLY and CDR2 FYNNEI. V lost 1 base to trimming and J lost 3 bases, with 19 bases between them. For this clone: What it binds is not known.

The receptor comes from a man between 18 and 35 years old in good health. Sequencing was performed on naive CD4+ T cells sorted from blood. Subset in this sample: CD45RA+ positively selected. V and J are TRBV2 and TRBJ2-1, with no clear D. The DNA of the CDR3 is TGTGCCAGCAGTGAAGGATCTGTGAGAACATCGGGCTACAATGAGCAGTTCTTC. This sequence encodes CASSEGSVRTSGYNEQFF.